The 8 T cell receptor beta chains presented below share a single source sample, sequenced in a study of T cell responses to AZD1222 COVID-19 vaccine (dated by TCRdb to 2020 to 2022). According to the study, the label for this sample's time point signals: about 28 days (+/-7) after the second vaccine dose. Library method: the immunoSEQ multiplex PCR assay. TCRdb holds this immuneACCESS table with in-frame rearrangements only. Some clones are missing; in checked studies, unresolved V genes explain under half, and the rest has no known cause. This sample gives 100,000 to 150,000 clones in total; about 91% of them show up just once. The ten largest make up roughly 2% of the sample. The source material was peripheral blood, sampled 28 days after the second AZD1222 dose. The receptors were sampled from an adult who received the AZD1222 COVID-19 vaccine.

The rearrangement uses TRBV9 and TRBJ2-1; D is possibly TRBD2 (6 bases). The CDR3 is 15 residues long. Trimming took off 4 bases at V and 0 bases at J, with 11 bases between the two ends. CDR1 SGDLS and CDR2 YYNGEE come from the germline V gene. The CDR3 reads CASSPGGSSYNEQFF. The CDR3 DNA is TGTGCCAGCAGCCCCGGAGGGAGCTCCTACAATGAGCAGTTCTTC.

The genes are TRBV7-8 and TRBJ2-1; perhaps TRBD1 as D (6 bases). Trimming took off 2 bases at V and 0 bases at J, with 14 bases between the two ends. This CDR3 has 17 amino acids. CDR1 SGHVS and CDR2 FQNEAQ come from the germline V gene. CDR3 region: CASSLLRKQGSYNEQFF. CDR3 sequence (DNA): TGTGCCAGCAGCTTATTAAGGAAACAGGGCTCCTACAATGAGCAGTTCTTC.

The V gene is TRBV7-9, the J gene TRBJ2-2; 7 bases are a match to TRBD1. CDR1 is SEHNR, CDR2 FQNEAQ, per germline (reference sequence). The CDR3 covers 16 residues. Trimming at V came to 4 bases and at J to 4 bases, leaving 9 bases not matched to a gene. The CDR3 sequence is CASSYPRGQSTGELFF. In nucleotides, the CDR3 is TGTGCCAGCAGCTACCCGAGGGGGCAGAGCACCGGGGAGCTGTTTTTT. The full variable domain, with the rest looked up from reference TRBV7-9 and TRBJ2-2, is DTGVSQNPRHKITKRGQNVTFRCDPISEHNRLYWYRQTLGQGPEFLTYFQNEAQLEKSRLLSDRFSAERPKGSFSTLEIQRTEQGDSAMYLCASSYPRGQSTGELFFGEGSRLTVL.

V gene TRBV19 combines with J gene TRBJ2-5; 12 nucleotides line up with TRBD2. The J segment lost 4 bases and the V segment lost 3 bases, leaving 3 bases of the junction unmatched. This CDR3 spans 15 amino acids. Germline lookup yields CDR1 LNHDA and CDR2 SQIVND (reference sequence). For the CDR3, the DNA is TGTGCCAGTAGTATGGCTAGCGGGAGGGGAGAGACCCAGTACTTC. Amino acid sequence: CASSMASGRGETQYF.

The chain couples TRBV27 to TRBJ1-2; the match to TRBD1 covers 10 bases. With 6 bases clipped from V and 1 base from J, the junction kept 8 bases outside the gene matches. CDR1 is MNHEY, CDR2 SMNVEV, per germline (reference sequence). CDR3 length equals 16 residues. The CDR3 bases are TGTGCCAGCAGCCGTGGGGGGACAGGGGATAACTATGGCTACACCTTC. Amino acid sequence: CASSRGGTGDNYGYTF.

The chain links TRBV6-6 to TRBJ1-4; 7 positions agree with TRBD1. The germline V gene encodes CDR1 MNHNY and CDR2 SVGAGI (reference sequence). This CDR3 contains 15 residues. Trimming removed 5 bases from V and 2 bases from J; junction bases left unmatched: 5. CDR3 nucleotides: TGTGCCAGCAGTCCCCCACAGGGGACTAATGAAAAACTGTTTTTT. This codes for CASSPPQGTNEKLFF.

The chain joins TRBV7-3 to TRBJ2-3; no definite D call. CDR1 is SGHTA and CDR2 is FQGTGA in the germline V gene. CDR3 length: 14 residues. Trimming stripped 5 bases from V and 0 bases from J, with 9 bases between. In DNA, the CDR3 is TGTGCCAGCAGCGCCCAACTTAGCACAGATACGCAGTATTTT. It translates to CASSAQLSTDTQYF.

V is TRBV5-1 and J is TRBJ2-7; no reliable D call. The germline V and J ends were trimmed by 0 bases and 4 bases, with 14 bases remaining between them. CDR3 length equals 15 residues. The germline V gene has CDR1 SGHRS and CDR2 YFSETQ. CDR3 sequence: CASSLEPGQWYEQYF. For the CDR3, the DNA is TGCGCCAGCAGCTTGGAGCCAGGTCAGTGGTACGAGCAGTACTTC.